A single sample gave rise to the 9 T cell receptor beta chains below, sequenced in a study of CXCR3-negative and CXCR3-positive naive CD8 T cells. 5' RACE that incorporated UMI labels was used to prepare the TRB cDNA libraries. Using the 5' RACE reads, TCRdb records one entry per CDR3 protein without DNA. The sample includes around 10,000 distinct CDR3 sequences. The sequencing sample was made of naive CXCR3- CD8+ T cells from blood. The subset is: CD45RO-CCR7+CD27+CD95- naive CD8+ T cells lacking CXCR3 (TNR3-). These receptors were taken from a human donor in good health. Some clones in this sample may be carry-over from other donors' samples.

This clonotype is deemed medium-sized by its frequency. The J gene is TRBJ2-2, the V gene TRBV6-5; as DNA is missing, the TRBD1 call by TCRdb cannot be tested. CDR1 is MNHEY, CDR2 SVGAGI, per germline. The CDR3 extends over 14 amino acids. The CDR3 spells CASSYVLGTGELFF.

CDR3 amino acids: CASSAGSVTEAFF. The chain joins TRBV7-9 to TRBJ1-1. Germline V gene lookup returns CDR1 SEHNR and CDR2 FQNEAQ (reference sequence). CDR3 length: 13 residues.

This clonotype ranks as medium-sized in terms of frequency. The chain joins TRBV20-1 to TRBJ2-3; TCRdb outputs TRBD2, but without DNA this stays unchecked. The CDR3 sequence is 15 residues long. Germline lookup yields CDR1 DFQATT and CDR2 SNEGSKA (reference sequence). CDR3 in amino acids: CSATRTSYVADTQYF.

Frequency places this clonotype as medium-sized. The chain has TRBV27 and TRBJ1-1; TCRdb proposes TRBD1, but this gene call is untestable without DNA. This CDR3 comprises 14 residues. Germline CDR1 is MNHEY and CDR2 is SMNVEV (reference sequence). Here the CDR3 reads CASSLTTGDTEAFF.

The CDR3 here is CASSSPRRGSSYEQYF. V usage is TRBV7-8 and J usage is TRBJ2-7; the D call of TRBD1 rests on TCRdb alone, since no DNA is present to check it. CDR1 SGHVS and CDR2 FQNEAQ come from the germline V gene. CDR3 length equals 16 residues.

In terms of frequency, this clonotype is medium-sized. The chain employs TRBV13 and TRBJ2-3; TCRdb's assignment of TRBD2 cannot be checked, as there is no DNA. This CDR3 contains 17 residues. Germline CDR1 PRHDT, CDR2 FYEKMQ (reference sequence). Here the CDR3 reads CASSLVLAGTDTDTQYF.

The genes are TRBV2 and TRBJ2-7; the D call from TCRdb, TRBD2, cannot be confirmed without DNA. The CDR3 totals 17 residues. In germline, CDR1 is SNHLY, CDR2 FYNNEI. CDR3 amino acids: CASSERGRGGPSYEQYF.

Considering frequency, this clonotype is medium-sized. The V and J genes are TRBV7-9 and TRBJ1-1; TCRdb's D call, TRBD1, is unchecked because there is no DNA. This CDR3 has 14 amino acids. In germline, CDR1 is SEHNR, CDR2 FQNEAQ (reference sequence). CDR3 sequence reads: CASSFPGLNTEAFF.

This clonotype ranks as medium-sized in terms of frequency. This chain uses TRBV29-1 with TRBJ2-4; TCRdb designates TRBD2, a call that cannot be tested without DNA. The length of the CDR3 is 15 residues. CDR1 is SQVTM, CDR2 ANQGSEA, per germline. The CDR3 spells CSVAGTSGSRNIQYF.